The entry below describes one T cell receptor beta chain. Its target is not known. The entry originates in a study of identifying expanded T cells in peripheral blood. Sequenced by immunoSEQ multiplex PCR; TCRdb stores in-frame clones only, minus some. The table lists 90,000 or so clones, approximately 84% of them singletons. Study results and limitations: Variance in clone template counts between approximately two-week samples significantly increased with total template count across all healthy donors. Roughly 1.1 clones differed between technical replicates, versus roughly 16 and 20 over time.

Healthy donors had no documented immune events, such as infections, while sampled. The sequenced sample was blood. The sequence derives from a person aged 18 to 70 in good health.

As DNA, the CDR3 is TGCGCCAGCAGCCAAGAGCGCGCAGGGGCTGAAGCTTTCTTT. Translated, it gives CASSQERAGAEAFF. The chain is built from TRBV4-3 and TRBJ1-1; D is perhaps TRBD1 (6 bases). Germline CDR1 LGHNA, CDR2 YSLEER. The CDR3 loop spans 14 amino acids. Trimming stripped 0 bases from V and 6 bases from J, with 11 bases between.